Sequencing of this T cell receptor beta chain was carried out in a study of blood T cell repertoires in COVID-19. Study as a whole: Samples taken during acute and convalescent COVID-19 were collected in the United States, Italy and Spain. The cDNA or gDNA used as material had been derived from T cells, B-cell-depleted T cells, or PBMCs.

The authors' processing: Reference gene primers were amplified, and this amplification served to estimate nucleated cell counts. Data came from immunoSEQ multiplex PCR; TCRdb stores just in-frame clones and leaves some out. D and trimming come from the DNA, and the V and J calls and clone size come from that table. Seen here are fewer than 45,000 clones, roughly nine tenths observed once, and the top ten hold roughly 5.2%. Trimming pared 4 bases from V and 0 bases from J, leaving 7 bases between. Germline assignment: CDR1 SGHRS and CDR2 YFSETQ. The CDR3 has 14 amino acids. The rearrangement joins TRBV5-1 to TRBJ2-2; D remains ambiguous. The sample taken for sequencing was peripheral blood. This clonotype was obtained from a human donor in a cohort sampled during active COVID-19. CDR3 coding DNA: TGCGCCAGCAGCCTTGAGACGAACACCGGGGAGCTGTTTTTT. This translates into CASSLETNTGELFF.